What follows is one TCR beta chain and its context. The antigen is not known. The data were obtained in a study of T cell responses to AZD1222 COVID-19 vaccine. Study as a whole: Recipients boosted at about 4 weeks or about 12 weeks are pooled.

Study outcomes and limitations: Baseline serostatus was positive in only a handful of AZD1222 recipients. Among the donors, most were white British and more were female, and clonal diversity was possibly underestimated. Repertoires were sampled only after the peak T cell response.

The V gene's germline CDR1 is SGHRS and CDR2 YFSETQ. The CDR3 covers 16 residues. Trimming took off 0 bases at V and 4 bases at J, with 14 bases between the two ends. Sequencing used immunoSEQ multiplex PCR; TCRdb keeps in-frame clones, though not all of them. The sample has about 150,000 clones; around 95% are singletons. The chain combines TRBV5-1 with TRBJ2-1, with a weak D call TRBD1 (6 bases). The clonotype originates from an adult in good health. The sample consisted of peripheral blood, taken on day 0 of AZD1222 vaccination. CDR3 bases: TGCGCCAGCAGCTTGGGACTACAGGGTTCGTACAATGAGCAGTTCTTC. It translates to CASSLGLQGSYNEQFF.